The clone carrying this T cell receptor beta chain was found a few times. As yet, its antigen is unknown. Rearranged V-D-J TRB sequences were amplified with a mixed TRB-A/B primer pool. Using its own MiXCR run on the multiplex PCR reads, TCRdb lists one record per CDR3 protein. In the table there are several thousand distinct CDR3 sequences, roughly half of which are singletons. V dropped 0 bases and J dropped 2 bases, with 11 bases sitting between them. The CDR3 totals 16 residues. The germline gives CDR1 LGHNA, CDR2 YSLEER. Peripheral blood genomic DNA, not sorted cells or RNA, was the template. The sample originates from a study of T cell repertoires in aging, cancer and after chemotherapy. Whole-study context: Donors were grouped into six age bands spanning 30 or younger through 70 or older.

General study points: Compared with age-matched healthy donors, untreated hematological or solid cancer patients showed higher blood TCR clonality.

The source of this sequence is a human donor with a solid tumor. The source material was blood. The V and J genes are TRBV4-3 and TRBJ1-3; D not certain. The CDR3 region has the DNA TGCGCCAGCAGCCAAGAATTTGGGAGTCCTGGAAACACCATATATTTT. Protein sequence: CASSQEFGSPGNTIYF.